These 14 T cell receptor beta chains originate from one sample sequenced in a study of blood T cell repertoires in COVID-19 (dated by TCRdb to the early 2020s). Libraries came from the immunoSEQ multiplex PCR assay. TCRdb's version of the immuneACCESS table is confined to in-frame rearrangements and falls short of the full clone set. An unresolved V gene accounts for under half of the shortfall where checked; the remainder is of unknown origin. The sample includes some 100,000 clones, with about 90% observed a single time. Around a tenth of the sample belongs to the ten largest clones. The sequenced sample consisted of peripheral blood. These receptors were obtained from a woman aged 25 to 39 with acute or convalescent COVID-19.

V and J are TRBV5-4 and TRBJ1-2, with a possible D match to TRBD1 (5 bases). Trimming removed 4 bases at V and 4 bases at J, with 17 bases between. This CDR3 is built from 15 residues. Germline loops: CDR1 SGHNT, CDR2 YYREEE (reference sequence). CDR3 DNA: TGTGCCAGCAGCCCCGTCGGCAGGGAAGGCTATGGCTACACCTTC. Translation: CASSPVGREGYGYTF.

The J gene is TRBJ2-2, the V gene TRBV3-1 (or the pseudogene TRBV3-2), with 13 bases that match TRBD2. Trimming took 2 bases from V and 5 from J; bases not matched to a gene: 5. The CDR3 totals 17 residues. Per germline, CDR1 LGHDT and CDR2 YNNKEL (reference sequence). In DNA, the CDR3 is TGTGCCAGCAGCCAACGTGGGGGACTAGCGGGAACCGGGGAGCTGTTTTTT. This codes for CASSQRGGLAGTGELFF.

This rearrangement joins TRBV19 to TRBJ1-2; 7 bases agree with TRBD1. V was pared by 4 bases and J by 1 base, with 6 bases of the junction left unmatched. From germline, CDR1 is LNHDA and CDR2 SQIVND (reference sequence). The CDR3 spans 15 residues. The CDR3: CASSNTGAFNYGYTF. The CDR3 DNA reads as TGTGCCAGTAGTAACACAGGGGCTTTTAACTATGGCTACACCTTC.

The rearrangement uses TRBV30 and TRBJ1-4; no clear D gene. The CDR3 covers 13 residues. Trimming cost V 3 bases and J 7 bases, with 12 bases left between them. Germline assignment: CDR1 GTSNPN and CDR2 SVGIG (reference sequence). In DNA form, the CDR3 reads TGTGCCTGGAGCCCCAATCTAGCTGAAAAACTGTTTTTT. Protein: CAWSPNLAEKLFF.

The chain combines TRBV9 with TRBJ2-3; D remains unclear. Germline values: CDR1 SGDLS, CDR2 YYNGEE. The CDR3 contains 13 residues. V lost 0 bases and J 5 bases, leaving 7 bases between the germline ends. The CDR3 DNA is TGTGCCAGCAGCGTAGAGGCGGAAGATACGCAGTATTTT. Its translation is CASSVEAEDTQYF.

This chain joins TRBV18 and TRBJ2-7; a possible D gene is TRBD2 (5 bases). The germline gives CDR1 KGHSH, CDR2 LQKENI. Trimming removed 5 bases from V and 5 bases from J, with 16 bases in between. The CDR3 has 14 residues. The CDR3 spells CASSGPAGEDEQYF. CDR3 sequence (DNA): TGTGCCAGCTCAGGACCTGCGGGTGAGGACGAGCAGTACTTC.

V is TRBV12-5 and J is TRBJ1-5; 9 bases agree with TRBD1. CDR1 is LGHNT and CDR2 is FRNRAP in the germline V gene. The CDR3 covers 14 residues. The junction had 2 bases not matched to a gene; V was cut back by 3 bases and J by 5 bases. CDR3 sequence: CASGFGDRDQPQHF. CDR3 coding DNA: TGTGCTAGTGGTTTTGGGGACAGGGATCAGCCCCAGCATTTT.

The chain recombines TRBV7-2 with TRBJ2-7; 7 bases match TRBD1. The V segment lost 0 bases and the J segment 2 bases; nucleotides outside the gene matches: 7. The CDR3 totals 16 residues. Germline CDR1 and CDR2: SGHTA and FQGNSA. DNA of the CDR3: TGTGCCAGCAGCTTAGCGAGTATGGGACAGACCTACGAGCAGTACTTC. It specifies CASSLASMGQTYEQYF.

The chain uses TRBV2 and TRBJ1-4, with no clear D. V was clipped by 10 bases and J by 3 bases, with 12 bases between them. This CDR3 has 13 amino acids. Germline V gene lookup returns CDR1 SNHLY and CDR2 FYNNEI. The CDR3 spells CAKRAGPNEKLFF. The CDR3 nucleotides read TGTGCCAAGAGGGCGGGCCCTAATGAAAAACTGTTTTTT.

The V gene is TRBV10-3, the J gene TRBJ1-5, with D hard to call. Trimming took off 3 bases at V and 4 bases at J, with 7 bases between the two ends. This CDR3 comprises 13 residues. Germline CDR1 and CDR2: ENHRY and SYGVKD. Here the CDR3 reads CAISDGDNQPQHF. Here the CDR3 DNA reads TGTGCCATCAGTGACGGGGATAATCAGCCCCAGCATTTT.

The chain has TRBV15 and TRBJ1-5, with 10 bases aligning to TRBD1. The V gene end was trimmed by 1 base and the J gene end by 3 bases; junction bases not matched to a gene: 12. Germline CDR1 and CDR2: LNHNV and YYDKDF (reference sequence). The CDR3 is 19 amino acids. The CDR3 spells CATSRGGDRGLKANQPQHF. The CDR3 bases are TGTGCCACCAGCAGAGGGGGGGACAGGGGACTTAAAGCCAATCAGCCCCAGCATTTT.

In DNA, the CDR3 is TGTGCCAGCAGTCCCGGGGGGCGTGAAGCTTTCTTT. Its translation is CASSPGGREAFF. The chain has TRBV12-3 or TRBV12-4 and TRBJ1-1; TRBD1 is a possible D gene (6 bases). Between the trimmed V and J ends, which lost 5 bases and 7 bases, there was a span of 11 bases. The CDR3 is 12 residues long.

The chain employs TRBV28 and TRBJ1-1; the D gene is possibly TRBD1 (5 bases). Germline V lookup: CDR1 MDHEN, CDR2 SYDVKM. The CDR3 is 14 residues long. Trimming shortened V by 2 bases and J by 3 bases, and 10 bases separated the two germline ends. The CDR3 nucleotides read TGTGCCAGCAGTTTAACCGGGGGGGACACTGAAGCTTTCTTT. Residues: CASSLTGGDTEAFF. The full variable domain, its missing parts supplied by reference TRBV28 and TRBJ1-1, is DVKVTQSSRYLVKRTGEKVFLECVQDMDHENMFWYRQDPGLGLRLIYFSYDVKMKEKGDIPEGYSVSREKKERFSLILESASTNQTSMYLCASSLTGGDTEAFFGQGTRLTVV.

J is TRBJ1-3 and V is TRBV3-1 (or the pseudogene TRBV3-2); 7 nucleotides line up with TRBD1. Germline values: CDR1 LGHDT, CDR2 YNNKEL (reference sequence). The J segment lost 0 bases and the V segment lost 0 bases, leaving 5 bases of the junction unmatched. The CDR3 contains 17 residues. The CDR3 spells CASSQERTGISGNTIYF. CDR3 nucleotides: TGTGCCAGCAGCCAAGAAAGGACAGGCATCTCTGGAAACACCATATATTTT.